This T cell receptor beta chain was recorded in a study of metastatic and nonmetastatic thyroid tumors. Overall study: Across blood and tumor or nodule tissue, repertoires from malignant and benign thyroid patients were compared with one another.

In the source study's methods: The study's classifier, a distant-metastasis tool for papillary thyroid cancer, was built using CDR3 differences across clinicopathological groups. With MiXCR, TCRdb called clones anew from the PCR reads. In this record, the V and J calls reflect TCRdb's handling and not the investigators' own analysis. The sample lists about 33,000 clones; over 15% were seen once. All patients were untreated before thyroid surgery. The ends were cut back, 7 bases at V and 4 bases at J, with 13 bases in the middle. This CDR3 is 13 amino acids long. This clone was recorded at least ten times.

What was sequenced was blood. This TCR derives from a female donor with papillary thyroid cancer or a benign thyroid nodule (not recorded which). Some clones in this sample may be carry-over from other donors' samples. The V and J genes are TRBV12-3 or TRBV12-4 and TRBJ1-1; tentatively, D is TRBD1 (5 bases). CDR3: CASTGLRGTEAFF. Here the CDR3 DNA reads TGTGCCAGCACAGGGCTTCGGGGCACTGAAGCTTTCTTT.